A selection of T cell receptor beta chains follows, all from one sample in a study of T cell responses to AZD1222 COVID-19 vaccine. Some clones are missing from TCRdb's copy, which holds only in-frame ones; the method was immunoSEQ multiplex PCR. The sample carries 100,000 to 150,000 clones, roughly 88% recorded once. Sequenced material: peripheral blood, taken 28 days after the second AZD1222 dose. The receptors here all came from an adult who received the AZD1222 COVID-19 vaccine. The CDR3 runs from the conserved cysteine through the conserved F or W. The D gene is left open where the match is weak. Not all rows give a size; the values are once, few, many and, for expanded clones, a class.

TRBJ2-7 | TRBV5-1 | TRBD2 | . | TGCGCCAGCACCCCCGACCCGGGAGGTCGCTACGAGCAGTACTTC | CASTPDPGGRYEQYF
TRBJ2-7 | TRBV6-5 | TRBD1 | . | TGTGCCAGCACGGGACAGGGGTTCTACGAGCAGTACTTC | CASTGQGFYEQYF
TRBJ2-7 | TRBV6-5 | TRBD1 | . | TGTGCCAGCAGCCCCGGGACAGGGGTCTACGAGCAGTACTTC | CASSPGTGVYEQYF
TRBJ1-2 | TRBV18 | . | . | TGTGCCAGCTCACTCCGGGACATTTATGGCTACACCTTC | CASSLRDIYGYTF
TRBJ2-2 | TRBV12-3/TRBV12-4 | . | once | TGTGCCAGCAGAACCGGCGGGGAGCTGTTTTTT | CASRTGGELFF
TRBJ1-2 | TRBV2 | . | . | TGTGCCAGCAGCGAGGCAGGCAGGGTGTACTTC | CASSEAGRVYF
TRBJ1-1 | TRBV20-1 | . | . | TGCAGTGCTATGAGGAGGACTGAAGCTTTCTTT | CSAMRRTEAFF
TRBJ2-2 | TRBV7-3 | . | . | TGTGCCAGCAGTTCTCTGCCAGGGGCTACGAACACCGGGGAGCTGTTTTTT | CASSSLPGATNTGELFF
TRBJ1-1 | TRBV5-1 | . | . | TGCGCCAGCAGCTTGGCCTGGGGGAACACTGAAGCTTTCTTT | CASSLAWGNTEAFF
TRBJ2-2 | TRBV7-9 | . | . | TGTGCCAGCAGCTTAGGACTAGGAGGGCCATCCGGGGAGCTGTTTTTT | CASSLGLGGPSGELFF
TRBJ2-5 | TRBV9 | TRBD1 | . | TGTGCCAGCAGCGTAGGACAGGGCGGTGAGACCCAGTACTTC | CASSVGQGGETQYF
TRBJ1-2 | TRBV18 | TRBD1 | . | TGTGCCAGCTCCCCCCGGGACAGGGGGGATGGCTACACCTTC | CASSPRDRGDGYTF
TRBJ2-2 | TRBV5-1 | TRBD2 | . | TGCGCCAGCAGGCGGGAGCAAGCGAACACCGGGGAGCTGTTTTTT | CASRREQANTGELFF
TRBJ2-3 | TRBV29-1 | . | . | TGCAGCGTTGCGGGAAGGCAGACAGATACGCAGTATTTT | CSVAGRQTDTQYF
TRBJ2-1 | TRBV27 | . | . | TGTGCCAGCAGCCGCGTGATGGGAGCGGCCACCTACAATGAGCAGTTCTTC | CASSRVMGAATYNEQFF
TRBJ2-7 | TRBV19 | TRBD1 | . | TGTGCCAGTCCCGCCGGGACAGGGACCGAGCAGTACTTC | CASPAGTGTEQYF
TRBJ1-1 | TRBV24-1 | . | . | TGTGCCACCAGTGATTCCCGGGGACAAGCTGAAGCTTTCTTT | CATSDSRGQAEAFF
TRBJ1-2 | TRBV2 | . | . | TGTGCCAGCAGTGTTGAAACAGGTTACTATGGCTACACCTTC | CASSVETGYYGYTF
TRBJ2-4 | TRBV21-1 | . | . | TGTGCCAGCAGCAACCCTAGTTGTGGGCGACAGGGGCGAAGTTCCAAAAACATTCAGTACTTC | CASSNPSCGRQGRSSKNIQYF
TRBJ1-3 | TRBV28 | . | . | TGTGCCAGCCTCGCCGGGGGGGGCCTCTCTGGAAACACCATATATTTT | CASLAGGGLSGNTIYF
TRBJ1-4 | TRBV11-1 | . | few | TGTGCCAGCAGCGGCGCGGGTGAAAAACTGTTTTTT | CASSGAGEKLFF
TRBJ1-1 | TRBV9 | . | . | TGTGCCAGCAGCGTTTTCCAGAACACTGAAGCTTTCTTT | CASSVFQNTEAFF
TRBJ2-7 | TRBV7-9 | . | . | TGTGCCAGCAGCTTAAAGTCGGAGGGGAACTACGAGCAGTACTTC | CASSLKSEGNYEQYF
TRBJ2-1 | TRBV7-8 | TRBD2 | . | TGTGCCAGCAGCCCCAGGACTAGCGGAACACCCTACAATGAGCAGTTCTTC | CASSPRTSGTPYNEQFF
TRBJ1-1 | TRBV7-8 | . | . | TGTGCCAGCAGCCCCGGGGCGGCGAACACTGAAGCTTTCTTT | CASSPGAANTEAFF
TRBJ2-1 | TRBV27 | . | . | TGTGCCAGCAGTTTTAGCTACCGGGAGCGGGAGCAGTTCTTC | CASSFSYREREQFF
TRBJ1-1 | TRBV7-9 | . | . | TGTGCCAGCAGCCCCCTCCCCGTATCCGGTTTCTTT | CASSPLPVSGFF